A selection of T cell receptor beta chains follows, all from one sample in a study of blood T cell repertoires in COVID-19. The method was immunoSEQ multiplex PCR; TCRdb's version includes in-frame clones alone and lacks a portion of them. Seen here are about 250,000 clones, 82% observed once, and the top ten hold about 5.3%. Specimen: peripheral blood. Receptor source: a woman of 80 years or more with active or convalescent COVID-19. CDR3s include the opening cysteine and the closing phenylalanine or tryptophan. Fields, in order: D gene, clone size, V gene, J gene, CDR3 DNA, CDR3 protein. D genes are given only for firm matches. Size is omitted from some rows. Given values are once, few, many or a class for expanded clones.

>NA|NA|TRBV5-1|TRBJ2-6
TGCGCCAGCAGCGCGGGACAGACCTCTGGGGCCAACGTCCTGACTTTC
CASSAGQTSGANVLTF
>NA|NA|TRBV12-3/TRBV12-4|TRBJ2-1
TGTGCCAGCAGTCCTCCAGGCTACAATGAGCAGTTCTTC
CASSPPGYNEQFF
>NA|few|TRBV3-1/TRBV3-2|TRBJ2-7
TGTGCCAGCAGCCAAGAAAGCTGGAGCGCCATCACCTACGAGCAGTACTTC
CASSQESWSAITYEQYF
>NA|NA|TRBV9|TRBJ1-5
TGTGCCAGCAGCGTAGCTCCGGCGGCTAATCAGCCCCAGCATTTT
CASSVAPAANQPQHF
>TRBD1|NA|TRBV6-1|TRBJ1-5
TGTGCCAGCAGTGAGACAGGGGTGGGTAGCAATCAGCCCCAGCATTTT
CASSETGVGSNQPQHF
>TRBD2|NA|TRBV28|TRBJ2-2
TGTGCCAGCAGTTCGGGCGGGGGGAACACCGGGGAGCTGTTTTTT
CASSSGGGNTGELFF
>TRBD1|NA|TRBV7-2|TRBJ2-1
TGTGCCAGCAGACTCGGACAGGGGCTCTCCAATGAGCAGTTCTTC
CASRLGQGLSNEQFF
>TRBD1|large|TRBV28|TRBJ1-3
TGTGCCAGCAGTTTGGGGACAGGGTTAGGTCGTCCTGGAAACACCATATATTTT
CASSLGTGLGRPGNTIYF
>TRBD2|NA|TRBV7-6|TRBJ2-7
TGTGCCAGCAGCTACGGACTAGCGAGAACCGGCGAGCAGTACTTC
CASSYGLARTGEQYF
>TRBD1|NA|TRBV18|TRBJ1-5
TGTGCCAGCTCATTCGACAGGGGCTGGCCCCAGCATTTT
CASSFDRGWPQHF
>TRBD1|NA|TRBV7-9|TRBJ2-7
TGTGCCAGCAGCGAGCGTAAGGACAGGCGGACCTACGAGCAGTACTTC
CASSERKDRRTYEQYF
>TRBD2|NA|TRBV4-1|TRBJ2-1
TGCGCCAGCAGAGGGGGACTAGTCTACAATGAGCAGTTCTTC
CASRGGLVYNEQFF
>TRBD2|NA|TRBV2|TRBJ2-3
TGTGCCAGCAGCGTAGCGGGGCCTAGCACAGATACGCAGTATTTT
CASSVAGPSTDTQYF
>NA|once|TRBV9|TRBJ1-3
TGTGCCAGCAGCCCCTTTACTGGAAACACCATATATTTT
CASSPFTGNTIYF
>NA|NA|TRBV5-1|TRBJ1-5
TGCGCCAGCAGCTTGGTCGGGACGGGGGGAGAGTCCCAGCATTTT
CASSLVGTGGESQHF
>NA|NA|TRBV15|TRBJ1-5
TGTGCCACCAGCAGAGTGGCCACTAATAGCAATCAGCCCCAGCATTTT
CATSRVATNSNQPQHF
>NA|NA|TRBV7-8|TRBJ2-3
TGTGCCAGCAGGTTTGAGGCAGGGGCAAAAGATACGCAGTATTTT
CASRFEAGAKDTQYF
>TRBD1|NA|TRBV6-5|TRBJ1-2
TGTGCCAGCAGTCCCGGGACAGGGACCTATGGCTACACCTTC
CASSPGTGTYGYTF
>NA|NA|TRBV19|TRBJ1-2
TGTGCCAGTAGTATAGTGAACCCGCGGGGCTATGGCTACACCTTC
CASSIVNPRGYGYTF
>NA|NA|TRBV10-1|TRBJ2-2
TGCGCCAGCAGTGAGTCGATCGGGGGTGCCGGGGAGCTGTTTTTT
CASSESIGGAGELFF
>NA|NA|TRBV6-5|TRBJ1-2
TGTGCCAGCAGTTACTTGAGGGAGGGGAACTATGGCTACACCTTC
CASSYLREGNYGYTF
>NA|NA|TRBV5-6|TRBJ1-1
TGTGCCAGCAGCTTGGCAGGGGCTCGCACTGAAGCTTTCTTT
CASSLAGARTEAFF
>TRBD1|NA|TRBV3-1/TRBV3-2|TRBJ1-6
TGTGCCAGCAGCCAAGATAGAGGGACAGTGAATTCACCCCTCCACTTT
CASSQDRGTVNSPLHF
>TRBD2|NA|TRBV6-2/TRBV6-3|TRBJ2-1
TGTGCCAGCAGTTCCAGCGGGGGGGCTAATGAGCAGTTCTTC
CASSSSGGANEQFF
>NA|few|TRBV18|TRBJ1-5
TGTGCCAGCTCACCAGCCGACACAAGCAATCAGCCCCAGCATTTT
CASSPADTSNQPQHF
>NA|NA|TRBV2|TRBJ2-2
TGTGCCAGTGAGGCTTTAGGGGACACCGGGGAGCTGTTTTTT
CASEALGDTGELFF
>NA|NA|TRBV7-9|TRBJ2-7
TGTGCCACTTCGACAGGCGAATACTGCGAGCAGTACTTC
CATSTGEYCEQYF
>TRBD2|NA|TRBV19|TRBJ2-5
TGTGCCAGTAGTATAGTCGGGGGGAAAGAGACCCAGTACTTC
CASSIVGGKETQYF
>TRBD2|NA|TRBV10-3|TRBJ2-5
TGTGCCATCAGTGCTAGCGGCTTAGAGACCCAGTACTTC
CAISASGLETQYF
>TRBD2|NA|TRBV2|TRBJ2-1
TGTGCCAGCAGTGAGTACTCCAGGGAGGGTGAGCAGTTCTTC
CASSEYSREGEQFF
>TRBD1|few|TRBV19|TRBJ1-5
TGTGCCAGTAGTCCACGGGAGGGGGCTTGGCAGCCCCAGCATTTT
CASSPREGAWQPQHF
>NA|NA|TRBV11-2|TRBJ1-6
TGTGCCAGCAGTTACAAACATCGGACAGCCCATAATTCACCCCTCCACTTT
CASSYKHRTAHNSPLHF
>NA|once|TRBV4-1|TRBJ1-2
TGCGCCAGCAGCCAAGATTCTGTGAACTATGGCTACACCTTC
CASSQDSVNYGYTF
>NA|once|TRBV28|TRBJ1-5
TGTGCCAGCAGTGCTAGTCAGGGTTTCGATCAGCCCCAGCATTTT
CASSASQGFDQPQHF
>TRBD1|NA|TRBV6-5|TRBJ2-5
TGTGCCAGCAGTTACTCGGGGACAGTCAGCCAAGAGACCCAGTACTTC
CASSYSGTVSQETQYF
>TRBD1|NA|TRBV28|TRBJ1-2
TGTGCCAGCAGTTTCCTAGGACAGGGCTATGGCTACACCTTC
CASSFLGQGYGYTF
>NA|once|TRBV28|TRBJ1-5
TGTGCCAGCAGTTTACCCGCAGTATCGCCCCAGCATTTT
CASSLPAVSPQHF
>NA|NA|TRBV7-9|TRBJ1-2
TGTGCCAGCAGCTTAACAGATAACTATGGCTACACCTTC
CASSLTDNYGYTF
>NA|NA|TRBV2|TRBJ2-7
TGTGCCAGCAAACAGGGCATTAATTATAAGCAGTACTTC
CASKQGINYKQYF
>TRBD1|NA|TRBV5-5|TRBJ1-1
TGTGCCAGCAGCGGACAGGGGGCGAGGTGGGACACTGAAGCTTTCTTT
CASSGQGARWDTEAFF
>TRBD1|NA|TRBV25-1|TRBJ1-3
TGTGCCAGCAGAGACAGGGGGCCTGGAAACACCATATATTTT
CASRDRGPGNTIYF
>TRBD1|few|TRBV4-1|TRBJ1-4
TGCGCCAGCAGCCAGGGAACGGGACAGTTTCGCGAAAAACTGTTTTTT
CASSQGTGQFREKLFF
>TRBD2|NA|TRBV4-2|TRBJ2-1
TGTGCCAGCAGCCCCCCGAGCGGGAGATCTTACAATGAGCAGTTCTTC
CASSPPSGRSYNEQFF
>TRBD1|NA|TRBV7-2|TRBJ1-2
TGTGCCAGCAGCTCGCGACAGGGGAATGGCTACACCTTC
CASSSRQGNGYTF
>NA|NA|TRBV5-1|TRBJ1-1
TGCGCCAGCAGCTCTGACAGTTCCCACACTGAAGCTTTCTTT
CASSSDSSHTEAFF
>NA|few|TRBV5-1|TRBJ1-2
TGCGCCAGCAGCAATGCGGGCAGTTCGAGGGGCTACACCTTC
CASSNAGSSRGYTF
>NA|NA|TRBV10-1|TRBJ2-2
TGCGCCAGCAGTGACCGACAGAACGGGGAGCTGTTTTTT
CASSDRQNGELFF
>TRBD1|NA|TRBV27|TRBJ2-7
TGTGCCAGCAGTCATAAAATGACAGGGCCCTTGAGCGAGCAGTACTTC
CASSHKMTGPLSEQYF
>TRBD2|NA|TRBV24-1|TRBJ2-1
TGTGCCACCAGTGATCCTCAGGGTAGCGGGATCTACAATGAGCAGTTCTTC
CATSDPQGSGIYNEQFF
>NA|NA|TRBV19|TRBJ1-5
TGTGCCAGTAGTTGGTTGGGGGCTGGTCAGCCCCAGCATTTT
CASSWLGAGQPQHF
>TRBD1|NA|TRBV27|TRBJ2-7
TGTGCCAGCAGCCCCGGGACAGGGGAATACGAGCAGTACTTC
CASSPGTGEYEQYF
>TRBD1|few|TRBV28|TRBJ2-7
TGTGCCAGCAGTCCGGGACAGAGCTACGAGCAGTACTTC
CASSPGQSYEQYF
>NA|NA|TRBV12-3/TRBV12-4|TRBJ1-5
TGTGCCAGCAGTTTGTCTTCGAATCAGCCCCAGCATTTT
CASSLSSNQPQHF
>NA|NA|TRBV7-9|TRBJ2-5
TGTGCCAGCAGCCCTGGCACGCGGGAGACCCAGTACTTC
CASSPGTRETQYF